The 22 T cell receptor beta chains given below trace back to one sample, sequenced in a study of blood T cell repertoires in COVID-19. The method was immunoSEQ multiplex PCR; TCRdb's version includes in-frame clones alone and lacks a portion of them. The table shows 220,000 or so clones, with around 84% occurring only once. Sequencing input: peripheral blood. The receptors derive from a man in his fifties who had recovered from COVID-19.

The rearrangement uses TRBV4-1 and TRBJ1-4, with D maybe TRBD1 (5 bases). CDR3 length: 15 residues. Germline CDR1 MGHRA, CDR2 YSYEKL. Trimming took 5 bases from V and 11 from J, leaving 21 bases between them. The DNA of the CDR3 is TGCGCCAGCAGCGCCCAGGGATCCGGCGTGGAGAAACTGTTTTTT. Its protein is CASSAQGSGVEKLFF.

This clone showed up just once. CDR3 region: CSAPTTDTQYF. CDR3 in DNA: TGCAGTGCCCCTACCACAGATACGCAGTATTTT. The J gene is TRBJ2-3, the V gene TRBV20-1; D gene ambiguous. Trimming pared 6 bases from V and 2 bases from J, leaving 6 bases between. This CDR3 is built from 11 residues. Germline V gene data show CDR1 as DFQATT and CDR2 as SNEGSKA (reference sequence).

The chain combines TRBV5-6 with TRBJ2-7, with D possibly TRBD2 on 5 matching bases. Trimming removed 4 bases at V and 7 bases at J, with 18 bases between. Germline V CDR1 and CDR2: SGHDT, YYEEEE. This CDR3 region has 14 residues. The CDR3 protein is CASSPRTLHVEQYF. The DNA for the CDR3 is TGTGCCAGCAGCCCCAGGACTCTACACGTGGAGCAGTACTTC.

V gene TRBV7-6 combines with J gene TRBJ2-3; 10 nucleotides align to TRBD2. With V trimmed by 6 bases and J by 6 bases, 18 bases remained unmatched. Germline V gene data show CDR1 as SGHVS and CDR2 as FNYEAQ. CDR3 length: 18 amino acids. CDR3 residues: CASSLRGRGTSGVDTQYF. CDR3 nucleotides: TGTGCCAGCAGTCTAAGGGGACGGGGAACTAGCGGGGTCGATACGCAGTATTTT. The complete variable domain, with remaining parts taken from reference TRBV7-6 and TRBJ2-3, reads GAGVSQSPRYKVTKRGQDVALRCDPISGHVSLYWYRQALGQGPEFLTYFNYEAQQDKSGLPNDRFSAERPEGSISTLTIQRTEQRDSAMYRCASSLRGRGTSGVDTQYFGPGTRLTVL.

This chain joins TRBV5-5 and TRBJ1-2; 8 bases agree with TRBD1. The V segment lost 3 bases and the J segment 13 bases; nucleotides outside the gene matches: 11. The CDR3 spans 13 residues. The V gene's germline CDR1 is SGHKS and CDR2 YYEKEE (reference sequence). CDR3 residues: CASSSDRGKRCTF. The CDR3 nucleotides are TGTGCCAGCAGCTCTGACAGGGGTAAAAGATGCACCTTC.

The chain employs TRBV29-1 and TRBJ2-3; no clear D gene. Germline loops: CDR1 SQVTM, CDR2 ANQGSEA. V was cut by 5 bases and J by 7 bases, with 19 bases left in between. The CDR3 contains 14 residues. The CDR3 nucleotides are TGCAGCGTTCATTTAGCCCCGAACGGGTATACGCAGTATTTT. Translated: CSVHLAPNGYTQYF.

This clone was seen more than once but under ten times. The rearrangement joins TRBV18 to TRBJ1-2, with D hard to call. This CDR3 contains 14 residues. The V end lost 0 bases, the J end lost 4 bases, and 9 bases lay between the germline ends. In germline, CDR1 is KGHSH, CDR2 LQKENI. The CDR3 DNA reads TGTGCCAGCTCACCACCCGGCAGGCCCTATGGCTACACCTTC. Translating gives CASSPPGRPYGYTF.

The chain carries TRBV5-1 and TRBJ2-5; D call uncertain. The V end was cut by 6 bases, the J end by 3 bases, with 6 bases between. Germline V gives CDR1 SGHRS, CDR2 YFSETQ. CDR3 length: 11 residues. CDR3 nucleotides: TGCGCCAGCAAAGTAGAAGAGACCCAGTACTTC. Translating it yields CASKVEETQYF.

The chain carries TRBV18 and TRBJ2-2; 11 bases align to TRBD2. The CDR3 length is 16 residues. V was pared by 3 bases and J by 2 bases, with 2 bases of the junction left unmatched. Germline-derived CDR1 and CDR2 are KGHSH and LQKENI. The CDR3 DNA follows: TGTGCCAGCTCACCGACTAGCGGGACCAACACCGGGGAGCTGTTTTTT. Protein product: CASSPTSGTNTGELFF.

This chain connects TRBV19 to TRBJ2-7; the D gene is possibly TRBD2 (6 bases). Germline V lookup: CDR1 LNHDA, CDR2 SQIVND (reference sequence). V was trimmed by 3 bases and J by 9 bases, leaving 15 bases between them. This CDR3 is 13 amino acids long. The CDR3 spells CASSISGVSGQYF. Written as DNA, the CDR3 is TGTGCCAGTAGTATCTCGGGGGTCTCCGGGCAGTACTTC.

The chain has TRBV30 and TRBJ2-1, with TRBD1 matching over 9 bases. V was clipped by 3 bases and J by 4 bases; unmatched bases: 4. The CDR3 runs to 14 residues. Germline V gives CDR1 GTSNPN, CDR2 SVGIG (reference sequence). The CDR3 coding sequence is TGTGCCTGGAGGCCGGGACAGGGTTACAATGAGCAGTTCTTC. This sequence encodes CAWRPGQGYNEQFF.

The chain combines TRBV25-1 with TRBJ2-1; 11 positions agree with TRBD2. This CDR3 has 16 residues. V lost 3 bases, J lost 7 bases, and 8 bases stayed unmatched. Germline lookup yields CDR1 MGHDK and CDR2 SYGVNS. The CDR3 DNA is TGTGCCAGCAGTGACCGACTAGCGGGAATTATAAATGAGCAGTTCTTC. Translating gives CASSDRLAGIINEQFF.

The rearrangement joins TRBV21-1 to TRBJ2-1; the table's D gene call, TRBD1, was not cross checked with the DNA. TRBV21-1 is assigned pseudogene status. CDR3 length: 15 residues. CDR3 region: CASSNAGQSYNEQFF. The CDR3 DNA sequence: TGTGCCAGCAGCAATGCGGGACAGAGCTACAATGAGCAGTTCTTC.

The chain uses TRBV29-1 and TRBJ1-1; weak D call: TRBD1 (5 bases). Germline V lookup: CDR1 SQVTM, CDR2 ANQGSEA. This CDR3 has 13 residues. V shed 6 bases and J shed 0 bases, with 11 bases lying between them. As DNA, the CDR3 is TGCAGCGTCGGCAGGGAAATGAACACTGAAGCTTTCTTT. Residues: CSVGREMNTEAFF.

CDR3 loop: CASSLGLMNTEAFF. CDR3 coding DNA: TGTGCCAGCAGTTTGGGACTGATGAACACTGAAGCTTTCTTT. The chain is built from TRBV28 and TRBJ1-1, with D perhaps TRBD1 (5 bases). CDR3 size: 14 residues. Germline V gene data show CDR1 as MDHEN and CDR2 as SYDVKM. V dropped 3 bases and J dropped 0 bases, with 8 bases sitting between them.

CDR3 DNA: TGCAGCGTTGAAGTTGACTCTATTATGAACACTGAAGCTTTCTTT. It translates to CSVEVDSIMNTEAFF. The gene calls are TRBV29-1 and TRBJ1-1; no definite D call. The CDR3 totals 15 residues. Trimming left V 1 base short and J 0 bases short, with 12 bases between. The germline V gene has CDR1 SQVTM and CDR2 ANQGSEA.

This chain uses TRBV29-1 with TRBJ2-1; possible D gene TRBD1, 6 bases. Germline lookup yields CDR1 SQVTM and CDR2 ANQGSEA. Trimming left V 3 bases short and J 6 bases short, with 12 bases between. The CDR3 length is 13 residues. The DNA of the CDR3 is TGCAGCGTTGATGGGGGCCGAAGCAATGAGCAGTTCTTC. Translating it yields CSVDGGRSNEQFF.

The gene calls are TRBV6-5 and TRBJ2-3, with D maybe TRBD2 (6 bases). The CDR3 loop spans 15 amino acids. V lost 2 bases and J lost 1, with 10 bases in between. Germline CDR1 MNHEY, CDR2 SVGAGI. CDR3 DNA sequence: TGTGCCAGCAGTTACGCGGGGAGCCGCACAGATACGCAGTATTTT. This gives the protein CASSYAGSRTDTQYF.

A single count supports this clone. The J gene is TRBJ2-1, the V gene TRBV11-3; 10 positions match TRBD2. The CDR3 is 18 amino acids. Germline V gives CDR1 SGHNT, CDR2 YENEEA. Trimming removed 0 bases from V and 8 bases from J; junction bases left unmatched: 13. Written as DNA, the CDR3 is TGTGCCAGCAGCTTAGAGCGTCTGGCTAGCGGGAGTTGTGATGAGCAGTTCTTC. Its protein is CASSLERLASGSCDEQFF.

The chain recombines TRBV4-1 with TRBJ1-6, with TRBD1 matching over 7 bases. The germline V gene encodes CDR1 MGHRA and CDR2 YSYEKL. After removal of 0 bases from V and 5 bases from J, the junction contained 4 bases not matched to a gene. There are 16 residues in the CDR3. The CDR3 protein is CASSQDRGTDNSPLHF. The DNA of the CDR3 is TGCGCCAGCAGCCAAGATCGGGGGACAGATAATTCACCCCTCCACTTT.

This clone was seen a single time. The V and J genes are TRBV28 and TRBJ1-2; 9 bases are a match to TRBD1. The CDR3 runs 14 residues. The V and J ends lost 8 bases and 2 bases, in that order; junction bases with no gene match: 6. The germline CDR1 and CDR2 sequences are MDHEN and SYDVKM. Written as DNA, the CDR3 is TGTGCCAGCCGGACAGGGGCCTGGAACTATGGCTACACCTTC. Amino acid sequence: CASRTGAWNYGYTF.

The CDR3 DNA is TGTGCCAGCAGTCTACAGGGGGCAGGCAATCAGCCCCAGCATTTT. Amino acid sequence: CASSLQGAGNQPQHF. The gene calls are TRBV28 and TRBJ1-5, with 9 bases matching TRBD1. The junction had 4 bases not matched to a gene; V was cut back by 5 bases and J by 2 bases. Germline CDR1 MDHEN, CDR2 SYDVKM. This CDR3 region has 15 residues.